A selection of T cell receptor beta chains follows, all from one sample in a study of blood T cell repertoires in COVID-19. Measured with immunoSEQ multiplex PCR; TCRdb has only the in-frame clones, and not every one. This sample has approximately 350,000 clones, with around 92% found just once. The specimen sequenced was peripheral blood. The receptors here all came from a man in his forties with acute or convalescent COVID-19. Each CDR3 is given with its conserved first and last residue. Each record gives: clone size, V gene, CDR3 length, J gene, D gene, CDR3 DNA, CDR3 protein. D genes are given only for firm matches. Rows may omit the clone size; those that give it use once, few, many or a size class.

abundance: -; v_gene: TRBV10-1; len: 12; j_gene: TRBJ1-6; d_gene: TRBD1; CDR3nt: TGCGCCAGCACCGACAGGGTGACACCCCTCCACTTT; CDR3aa: CASTDRVTPLHF
abundance: -; v_gene: TRBV11-2; len: 16; j_gene: TRBJ2-1; d_gene: -; CDR3nt: TGTGCCAGCAGCTGGTCCCAGGAGGGTATCTACAATGAGCAGTTCTTC; CDR3aa: CASSWSQEGIYNEQFF
abundance: -; v_gene: TRBV2; len: 14; j_gene: TRBJ1-5; d_gene: TRBD1; CDR3nt: TGTGCCAGCAGTTGGGACAGGGCTAATCAGCCCCAGCATTTT; CDR3aa: CASSWDRANQPQHF
abundance: -; v_gene: TRBV4-1; len: 16; j_gene: TRBJ2-2; d_gene: TRBD2; CDR3nt: TGCGCCAGCAGCCAAGAGCCAGCGGGGGGTACCGGGGAGCTGTTTTTT; CDR3aa: CASSQEPAGGTGELFF
abundance: once; v_gene: TRBV5-4; len: 13; j_gene: TRBJ1-2; d_gene: -; CDR3nt: TGTGCCAGCAGCGATCCCAGTAACTATGGCTACACCTTC; CDR3aa: CASSDPSNYGYTF
abundance: -; v_gene: TRBV7-9; len: 18; j_gene: TRBJ2-1; d_gene: TRBD1; CDR3nt: TGTGCCAGCAGCTCTCCGGGACAGGGTATTAGCTCCTACAATGAGCAGTTCTTC; CDR3aa: CASSSPGQGISSYNEQFF
abundance: once; v_gene: TRBV6-6; len: 14; j_gene: TRBJ2-7; d_gene: TRBD1; CDR3nt: TGTGCCAGCAATGGGCAGGGGGCGGTCTACGAGCAGTACTTC; CDR3aa: CASNGQGAVYEQYF
abundance: -; v_gene: TRBV2; len: 13; j_gene: TRBJ2-3; d_gene: -; CDR3nt: TGTGCCAGCAGTGGAAGCGGCACAGATACGCAGTATTTT; CDR3aa: CASSGSGTDTQYF
abundance: -; v_gene: TRBV5-1; len: 17; j_gene: TRBJ2-1; d_gene: -; CDR3nt: TGCGCCAGCAGCTTGTCAGTGCGTGGGAGCTCCTACAATGAGCAGTTCTTC; CDR3aa: CASSLSVRGSSYNEQFF
abundance: -; v_gene: TRBV19; len: 16; j_gene: TRBJ2-2; d_gene: TRBD2; CDR3nt: TGTGCCACTGACCAACCCGGGACTAGCGTTTCCGGGGAGCTGTTTTTT; CDR3aa: CATDQPGTSVSGELFF
abundance: -; v_gene: TRBV9; len: 15; j_gene: TRBJ1-2; d_gene: TRBD1; CDR3nt: TGTGCCAGCAGCCCTCGGACGGGACAGACCTATGGCTACACCTTC; CDR3aa: CASSPRTGQTYGYTF
abundance: -; v_gene: TRBV24-1; len: 14; j_gene: TRBJ1-2; d_gene: TRBD1; CDR3nt: TGTGCCACCAGCCAGGGGGCTCGTAACTATGGCTACACCTTC; CDR3aa: CATSQGARNYGYTF
abundance: -; v_gene: TRBV12-2; len: 11; j_gene: TRBJ1-2; d_gene: -; CDR3nt: TGTGCAAGACCGCGTCTCTATGGCTACACCTTC; CDR3aa: CARPRLYGYTF
abundance: -; v_gene: TRBV27; len: 16; j_gene: TRBJ1-2; d_gene: -; CDR3nt: TGTGCCAGCAGTTTACGACAGAGTGGGCTCGGCTATGGCTACACCTTC; CDR3aa: CASSLRQSGLGYGYTF
abundance: -; v_gene: TRBV28; len: 16; j_gene: TRBJ1-6; d_gene: -; CDR3nt: TGTGCCAGCAGCCCTCTGGCGGACTCCTATAATTCACCCCTCCACTTT; CDR3aa: CASSPLADSYNSPLHF
abundance: once; v_gene: TRBV5-1; len: 17; j_gene: TRBJ2-5; d_gene: TRBD2; CDR3nt: TGCGCCAGCAGCTCGCAGACTAGCGGGAGGGCCGCAGAGACCCAGTACTTC; CDR3aa: CASSSQTSGRAAETQYF
abundance: -; v_gene: TRBV6-5; len: 11; j_gene: TRBJ2-1; d_gene: TRBD1; CDR3nt: TGTGCCAGCAGTTCTACAGGGGAAAAGTTCTTC; CDR3aa: CASSSTGEKFF
abundance: -; v_gene: TRBV6-5; len: 14; j_gene: TRBJ2-2; d_gene: TRBD1; CDR3nt: TGTGCCAGCAGAGGGGGCATTGGATCCGGGGAGCTGTTTTTT; CDR3aa: CASRGGIGSGELFF
abundance: -; v_gene: TRBV11-3; len: 13; j_gene: TRBJ2-3; d_gene: -; CDR3nt: TGTGCCAGCAGCCCCAACTTTTTAGATACGCAGTATTTT; CDR3aa: CASSPNFLDTQYF
abundance: -; v_gene: TRBV7-9; len: 13; j_gene: TRBJ1-1; d_gene: -; CDR3nt: TGTGCCAGCAGCATGGGACAAATGACTGAAGCTTTCTTT; CDR3aa: CASSMGQMTEAFF
abundance: -; v_gene: TRBV10-3; len: 16; j_gene: TRBJ1-3; d_gene: -; CDR3nt: TGTGCCATCAGTGAGGCGAGGAGACCGCCTGGAAACACCATATATTTT; CDR3aa: CAISEARRPPGNTIYF
abundance: -; v_gene: TRBV7-3; len: 13; j_gene: TRBJ2-2; d_gene: -; CDR3nt: TGTGCCAGCAGCTTAACTAGCTTGGGGGAGCTGTTTTTT; CDR3aa: CASSLTSLGELFF
abundance: -; v_gene: TRBV7-8; len: 15; j_gene: TRBJ1-5; d_gene: -; CDR3nt: TGTGCCAGCAGCTTATTCCCGCAGATAAATCAGCCCCAGCATTTT; CDR3aa: CASSLFPQINQPQHF
abundance: -; v_gene: TRBV3-1/TRBV3-2; len: 15; j_gene: TRBJ1-5; d_gene: -; CDR3nt: TGTGCCAGCAGCCAAGGTTTCAGGGACAATCAGCCCCAGCATTTT; CDR3aa: CASSQGFRDNQPQHF
abundance: -; v_gene: TRBV6-6; len: 14; j_gene: TRBJ2-7; d_gene: TRBD1; CDR3nt: TGTGCCAGCAGACAGGGGCTACCCTCCTACGAGCAGTACTTC; CDR3aa: CASRQGLPSYEQYF
abundance: -; v_gene: TRBV28; len: 15; j_gene: TRBJ1-2; d_gene: -; CDR3nt: TGTGCCAGCAGTATCGCCTCGGGACTCAACTATGGCTACACCTTC; CDR3aa: CASSIASGLNYGYTF
abundance: -; v_gene: TRBV28; len: 12; j_gene: TRBJ1-1; d_gene: -; CDR3nt: TGTGCCAGCAGGACAAGTCCCACTGAAGCTTTCTTT; CDR3aa: CASRTSPTEAFF
abundance: -; v_gene: TRBV28; len: 15; j_gene: TRBJ1-1; d_gene: TRBD1; CDR3nt: TGTGCCAGCAGTAACCCACAGGGGTGGAAAACTGAAGCTTTCTTT; CDR3aa: CASSNPQGWKTEAFF
abundance: once; v_gene: TRBV21-1; len: 15; j_gene: TRBJ2-7; d_gene: -; CDR3nt: TGTGCCAGCAGCAATGGTTGCGAAAAAACCTACGAGCAGTACTTC; CDR3aa: CASSNGCEKTYEQYF
abundance: -; v_gene: TRBV10-3; len: 15; j_gene: TRBJ1-5; d_gene: TRBD1; CDR3nt: TGTGCCATCAGGCAAGGACAGGGGCTCAATCAGCCCCAGCATTTT; CDR3aa: CAIRQGQGLNQPQHF
abundance: -; v_gene: TRBV5-1; len: 15; j_gene: TRBJ2-5; d_gene: TRBD1; CDR3nt: TGCGCCAGCAGCTCCGGGGGACAGGTGGTAGAGACCCAGTACTTC; CDR3aa: CASSSGGQVVETQYF
abundance: -; v_gene: TRBV28; len: 12; j_gene: TRBJ2-5; d_gene: -; CDR3nt: TGTGCCAGCAGTTTACTAGAAAAGCCCCAGTACTTC; CDR3aa: CASSLLEKPQYF
abundance: -; v_gene: TRBV4-3; len: 15; j_gene: TRBJ1-5; d_gene: TRBD1; CDR3nt: TGCGCCAGCAGCCAAGGGACAGGGGTGGGACAGCCCCAGCATTTT; CDR3aa: CASSQGTGVGQPQHF
abundance: -; v_gene: TRBV28; len: 11; j_gene: TRBJ1-2; d_gene: -; CDR3nt: TGTGCCAGCAGCGAGAACTATGGCTACACCTTC; CDR3aa: CASSENYGYTF
abundance: -; v_gene: TRBV9; len: 15; j_gene: TRBJ2-7; d_gene: -; CDR3nt: TGTGCCAGCAGCGTAGGGGGGACACAGTCCTACGAGCAGTACTTC; CDR3aa: CASSVGGTQSYEQYF
abundance: -; v_gene: TRBV11-3; len: 16; j_gene: TRBJ2-2; d_gene: TRBD1; CDR3nt: TGTGCCAGCAGTCCCAGGACAGGGGGCGGCACCGGGGAGCTGTTTTTT; CDR3aa: CASSPRTGGGTGELFF
abundance: -; v_gene: TRBV9; len: 14; j_gene: TRBJ2-7; d_gene: -; CDR3nt: TGTGCCAGCAGCGTAGAGGGGGAGTTCAACGAGCAGTACTTC; CDR3aa: CASSVEGEFNEQYF
abundance: -; v_gene: TRBV11-2; len: 16; j_gene: TRBJ2-7; d_gene: TRBD2; CDR3nt: TGTGCCAGCAGCGCACGTCCACTAGCGGGCTCCTACGAGCAGTACTTC; CDR3aa: CASSARPLAGSYEQYF
abundance: few; v_gene: TRBV21-1; len: 16; j_gene: TRBJ1-2; d_gene: -; CDR3nt: TGTGCCAGCAGAATGGACATCATACAAGACCGGGATGGCTACACCTTC; CDR3aa: CASRMDIIQDRDGYTF
abundance: few; v_gene: TRBV6-2/TRBV6-3; len: 17; j_gene: TRBJ1-2; d_gene: TRBD1; CDR3nt: TGTGCCAGCAGCCCTCTGGGGTACAGGGGGTACGGCTATGGCTACACCTTC; CDR3aa: CASSPLGYRGYGYGYTF
abundance: -; v_gene: TRBV27; len: 14; j_gene: TRBJ1-2; d_gene: -; CDR3nt: TGTGCCAGCAGCAAGGTCAGGGGCGATTCGGGCTACACCTTC; CDR3aa: CASSKVRGDSGYTF
abundance: once; v_gene: TRBV5-3; len: 16; j_gene: TRBJ1-4; d_gene: TRBD1; CDR3nt: TGTGCCAGAAGGTATCGGGGACAGGGGGCTCGTGAAAAACTGTTTTTT; CDR3aa: CARRYRGQGAREKLFF
abundance: -; v_gene: TRBV19; len: 17; j_gene: TRBJ1-5; d_gene: -; CDR3nt: TGTGCCAGTAGTATAGGGCAGGGAACGTATGGCAATCAGCCCCAGCATTTT; CDR3aa: CASSIGQGTYGNQPQHF
abundance: -; v_gene: TRBV7-8; len: 16; j_gene: TRBJ2-7; d_gene: -; CDR3nt: TGTGCCAGCAGCTTAACTTCAGGGCGGTTATTTGACGAGCAGTACTTC; CDR3aa: CASSLTSGRLFDEQYF
abundance: -; v_gene: TRBV19; len: 15; j_gene: TRBJ1-5; d_gene: -; CDR3nt: TGTGCCAGTAGTATAGAACTTTATAGCAATCAGCCCCAGCATTTT; CDR3aa: CASSIELYSNQPQHF